These 12 T cell receptor beta chains were all obtained from the same sample, sequenced in a study of CDR3 diversity in severe acne. TCRdb ran MiXCR on the PCR reads and lists one entry per CDR3 protein. The table records about 86,000 distinct CDR3 sequences, around 49% of them present only once. The sequenced sample consisted of blood. The source of these receptors is a male donor in good health, without acne.

This clonotype showed up many times. This chain uses TRBV12-3 or TRBV12-4 with TRBJ1-3; no reliable D call. Trimming cost V 4 bases and J 1 base, with 8 bases left between them. The CDR3 is 14 residues long. The CDR3 region has the DNA TGTGCCAGCAGTTCGCGGGGTTCTGGAAACACCATATATTTT. Amino acids: CASSSRGSGNTIYF.

This clonotype was seen a few times. CDR3 DNA: TGCAGTGCTACCCCCCTGACTAGCGGGGGGGCAGATACGCAGTATTTT. This encodes CSATPLTSGGADTQYF. The chain joins TRBV20-1 to TRBJ2-3; the match to TRBD2 covers 14 bases. The germline V gene has CDR1 DFQATT and CDR2 SNEGSKA (reference sequence). There are 16 residues in the CDR3. J lost 4 bases, V lost 4 bases, and 7 bases had no gene match.

The chain links TRBV24-1 to TRBJ2-7, with a possible D match to TRBD1 (6 bases). The CDR3 has 13 residues. The germline V gene has CDR1 KGHDR and CDR2 SFDVKD. V lost 5 bases and J 0 bases, leaving 7 bases between the germline ends. The CDR3 region is CATSGGGSYEQYF. Written as DNA, the CDR3 is TGTGCCACCAGTGGAGGGGGCTCCTACGAGCAGTACTTC.

This clonotype was observed many times. V gene TRBV5-6 combines with J gene TRBJ2-5; possibly TRBD1 for D (6 bases). V lost 3 bases to trimming and J lost 2 bases, with 14 bases between them. Germline CDR1 reads SGHDT; CDR2 reads YYEEEE. The CDR3 runs to 15 residues. The CDR3 DNA is TGTGCCAGCAGCTCCATGGGGGCGGAGCAAGAGACCCAGTACTTC. Translation gives CASSSMGAEQETQYF.

This clonotype was detected a few times. This chain connects TRBV25-1 to TRBJ1-1; a possible D gene is TRBD1 (6 bases). The germline V gene has CDR1 MGHDK and CDR2 SYGVNS. Trimming pared 10 bases from V and 1 base from J, leaving 10 bases between. The CDR3 has 12 residues. Here the CDR3 reads CATPGQNTEAFF. CDR3 bases: TGTGCCACCCCGGGACAGAACACTGAAGCTTTCTTT.

Many counts were recorded for this clonotype. The genes are TRBV29-1 and TRBJ1-1; D gene ambiguous. Germline CDR1 is SQVTM and CDR2 is ANQGSEA. The CDR3 is made up of 13 amino acids. V dropped 4 bases and J dropped 1 base, with 10 bases sitting between them. In DNA form, the CDR3 reads TGCAGCGTTGCAGGAGGGTGGAACACTGAAGCTTTCTTT. It yields the protein CSVAGGWNTEAFF.

This clonotype was counted a few times. V is TRBV10-3 and J is TRBJ2-7; 13 bases map to TRBD2. CDR1 is ENHRY and CDR2 is SYGVKD in the germline V gene. V was clipped by 3 bases and J by 0 bases; unmatched bases: 8. This CDR3 contains 18 residues. In DNA form, the CDR3 reads TGTGCCATCAGTGAAGGGACTAGCGGGATCAGGAGCTCCTACGAGCAGTACTTC. Its protein is CAISEGTSGIRSSYEQYF.

The chain is built from TRBV19 and TRBJ2-1; 15 nucleotides match TRBD2. The CDR3 extends over 17 amino acids. Germline-derived CDR1 and CDR2 are LNHDA and SQIVND (reference sequence). Trimming removed 1 base from V and 7 bases from J; junction bases left unmatched: 5. CDR3 bases: TGTGCCAGTAGTATAGGAGGACTAGCGGGAGGGCCTAATGAGCAGTTCTTC. Translation gives CASSIGGLAGGPNEQFF.

The chain links TRBV2 to TRBJ2-1; TRBD2 is a possible D gene (5 bases). This CDR3 has 14 residues. Trimming removed 3 bases at V and 6 bases at J, with 12 bases between. Germline V gene lookup returns CDR1 SNHLY and CDR2 FYNNEI. The CDR3 loop reads CASSDPRGSNEQFF. In nucleotides, the CDR3 is TGTGCCAGCAGTGACCCCCGAGGGAGCAATGAGCAGTTCTTC.

This chain connects TRBV5-1 to TRBJ1-2; 8 nucleotides match TRBD1. This CDR3 has 15 amino acids. CDR1 is SGHRS and CDR2 is YFSETQ in the germline V gene. J gave up 2 bases and V 4 bases, and 7 bases lay outside the gene matches. This CDR3 reads CASSLQGARNYGYTF. CDR3 nucleotide sequence: TGCGCCAGCAGCCTGCAGGGGGCGAGGAACTATGGCTACACCTTC.

The chain links TRBV11-3 to TRBJ1-1; 7 bases match TRBD1. Losses at the gene ends were 5 bases for V and 5 bases for J; bases not matched to a gene: 14. The CDR3 has 16 residues. Germline CDR1 reads SGHNT; CDR2 reads YENEEA. The CDR3 DNA reads as TGTGCCAGCAGCAGATACTGGGCAGGGGGAGGAACTGAAGCTTTCTTT. Its translation is CASSRYWAGGGTEAFF. Combining the CDR3 with reference TRBV11-3 and TRBJ1-1 gives the whole variable domain EAGVVQSPRYKIIEKKQPVAFWCNPISGHNTLYWYLQNLGQGPELLIRYENEEAVDDSQLPKDRFSAERLKGVDSTLKIQPAELGDSAVYLCASSRYWAGGGTEAFFGQGTRLTVV.

This chain connects TRBV20-1 to TRBJ2-7; 14 bases are a match to TRBD2. The V gene end was trimmed by 0 bases and the J gene end by 0 bases; junction bases not matched to a gene: 4. CDR3 size: 17 residues. The germline V gene has CDR1 DFQATT and CDR2 SNEGSKA (reference sequence). The CDR3 loop is CSARDGTSGGSSYEQYF. The CDR3 DNA follows: TGCAGTGCTAGAGATGGGACTAGCGGGGGAAGCTCCTACGAGCAGTACTTC.